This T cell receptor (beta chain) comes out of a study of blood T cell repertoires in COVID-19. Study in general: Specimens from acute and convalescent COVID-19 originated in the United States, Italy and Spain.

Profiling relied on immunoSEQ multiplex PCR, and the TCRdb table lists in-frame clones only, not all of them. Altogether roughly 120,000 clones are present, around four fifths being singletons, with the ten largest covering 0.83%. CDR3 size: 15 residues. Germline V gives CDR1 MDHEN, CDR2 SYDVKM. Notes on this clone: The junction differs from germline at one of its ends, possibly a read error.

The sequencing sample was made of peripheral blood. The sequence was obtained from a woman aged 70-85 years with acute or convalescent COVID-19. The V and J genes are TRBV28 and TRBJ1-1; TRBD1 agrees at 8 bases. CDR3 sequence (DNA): TGTGCCAGCAGTTTATGGAGGACAGGGAACCCTGAAGCTTTCTTT. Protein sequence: CASSLWRTGNPEAFF. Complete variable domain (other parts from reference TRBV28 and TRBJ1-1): DVKVTQSSRYLVKRTGEKVFLECVQDMDHENMFWYRQDPGLGLRLIYFSYDVKMKEKGDIPEGYSVSREKKERFSLILESASTNQTSMYLCASSLWRTGNPEAFFGQGTRLTVV.